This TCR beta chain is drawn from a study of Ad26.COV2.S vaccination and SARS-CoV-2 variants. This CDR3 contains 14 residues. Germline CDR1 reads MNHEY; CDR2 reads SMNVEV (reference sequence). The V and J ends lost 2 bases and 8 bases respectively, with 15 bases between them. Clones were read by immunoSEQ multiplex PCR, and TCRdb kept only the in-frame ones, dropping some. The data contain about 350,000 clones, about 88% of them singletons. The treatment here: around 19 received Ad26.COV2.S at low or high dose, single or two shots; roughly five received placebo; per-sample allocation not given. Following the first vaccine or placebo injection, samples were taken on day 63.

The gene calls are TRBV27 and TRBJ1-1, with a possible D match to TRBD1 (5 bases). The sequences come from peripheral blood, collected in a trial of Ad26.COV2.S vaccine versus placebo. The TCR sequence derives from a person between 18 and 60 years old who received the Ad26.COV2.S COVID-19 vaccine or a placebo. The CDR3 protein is CASSLGYGGEEAFF. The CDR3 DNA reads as TGTGCCAGCAGTTTAGGGTATGGGGGGGAGGAAGCTTTCTTT.